This is a list of T cell receptor beta chains from one sample in a study of blood T cell repertoires in COVID-19. TCRdb's table, derived via immunoSEQ multiplex PCR, lists solely in-frame clones and lacks some. The repertoire holds approximately 230,000 clones, about 86% seen once, with roughly 5% in the top ten. Source material: peripheral blood. The origin of the receptors is an elderly man with acute or convalescent COVID-19. The CDR3 runs from the conserved cysteine through the conserved F or W. The D gene is left open where the match is weak. Part of the rows lack a size; the others show once, few, many or a class for expanded clones.

few | TRBJ1-2 | 13 | NA | TRBV5-1 | TGCGCCAGCAGCTTGGCCCGGGACTATGGCTACACCTTC | CASSLARDYGYTF
NA | TRBJ1-1 | 17 | TRBD1 | TRBV4-2 | TGTGCCAGCAGCCAAGTTGAAGGACAGGGATGGGACACTGAAGCTTTCTTT | CASSQVEGQGWDTEAFF
NA | TRBJ1-5 | 15 | TRBD1 | TRBV28 | TGTGCCAGCAGACAGACAGGGAGCTATGGTCAGCCCCAGCATTTT | CASRQTGSYGQPQHF
NA | TRBJ2-2 | 15 | TRBD1 | TRBV2 | TGTGCCAGCAGTGGGGACAGGGGAATGGTCGGGGAGCTGTTTTTT | CASSGDRGMVGELFF
NA | TRBJ2-7 | 14 | NA | TRBV5-1 | TGCGCCAGCACCTGGGGGGATTACGTGGACGAGCAGTACTTC | CASTWGDYVDEQYF
NA | TRBJ1-5 | 15 | TRBD1 | TRBV7-8 | TGTGCCAGCAGCTTAGGACAGGGGAAAAATCAGCCCCAGCATTTT | CASSLGQGKNQPQHF
once | TRBJ1-1 | 13 | NA | TRBV11-3 | TGTGCCAGCAGCTTAGCTGCAGGCTCCGAAGCTTTCTTT | CASSLAAGSEAFF
few | TRBJ2-1 | 16 | NA | TRBV3-1/TRBV3-2 | TGTGCCAGCAGCCAAGGACCGGGGATTAATAACAATGAGCAGTTCTTC | CASSQGPGINNNEQFF
NA | TRBJ1-5 | 15 | NA | TRBV28 | TGTGCCAGCAGTTTCTTTCGGGGAAGCAATCAGCCCCAGCATTTT | CASSFFRGSNQPQHF
NA | TRBJ1-4 | 15 | NA | TRBV30 | TGTGCCTGGGGTACTAACAGGAAGATTAGTGAAAAACTGTTTTTT | CAWGTNRKISEKLFF
NA | TRBJ2-3 | 16 | NA | TRBV4-1 | TGCGCCAGCAGCCTCAGGGGCCGGATTAGCACAGATACGCAGTATTTT | CASSLRGRISTDTQYF
once | TRBJ1-1 | 10 | NA | TRBV28 | TGTGCCACCAAGACAGTTGAAGCTTTCTTT | CATKTVEAFF
NA | TRBJ2-2 | 11 | NA | TRBV18 | TGTGCCAGCTGGGCAACCGGGGAGCTGTTTTTT | CASWATGELFF
NA | TRBJ2-5 | 14 | NA | TRBV11-2 | TGTGCCAGCAGCGCAGGCCGGGGTAGTGAGACCCAGTACTTC | CASSAGRGSETQYF
few | TRBJ2-1 | 15 | TRBD1 | TRBV19 | TGTGCCAGTAGAGGAACAGGGGTCTCCTACAATGAGCAGTTCTTC | CASRGTGVSYNEQFF
NA | TRBJ2-7 | 16 | NA | TRBV19 | TGTGCCAGTAGCTCAAAGTTGGTAGCGAGTCCCTACGAGCAGTACTTC | CASSSKLVASPYEQYF
few | TRBJ2-7 | 14 | TRBD2 | TRBV9 | TGTGCCAGCAGCGTAGCTAGCGGATCCTACGAGCAGTACTTC | CASSVASGSYEQYF
NA | TRBJ2-1 | 17 | TRBD2 | TRBV28 | TGTGCCAGCACCTTACAATTAACTAGCGGGAGGCCCCCAGAGCAGTTCTTC | CASTLQLTSGRPPEQFF
NA | TRBJ2-5 | 13 | TRBD2 | TRBV27 | TGTGCCAGCTGGCTAGCGGGGTCAGAGACCCAGTACTTC | CASWLAGSETQYF
NA | TRBJ2-7 | 15 | NA | TRBV24-1 | TGTGCCACCAGTGACCCCGGGATTAGCTCCTACGAGCAGTACTTC | CATSDPGISSYEQYF
few | TRBJ2-7 | 13 | TRBD1 | TRBV5-1 | TGCGCCAGCAGCTCGGACAGGGGCTACGAGCAGTACTTC | CASSSDRGYEQYF
NA | TRBJ2-1 | 15 | NA | TRBV18 | TGTGCCAGCTCACGGGGTGCGGGTCTCTACAATGAGCAGTTCTTC | CASSRGAGLYNEQFF
few | TRBJ2-1 | 14 | TRBD2 | TRBV5-1 | TGCGCCAGCAAACTAGCGGGGATCGTCAATGAGCAGTTCTTC | CASKLAGIVNEQFF